Listed below are T cell receptor beta chains from one sample, sequenced in a study of T cell repertoires in cytomegalovirus infection. Using its own MiXCR run on the reads, TCRdb lists one record per CDR3 protein. The top ten clones hold roughly 4.4% of a sample with about 76,000 distinct CDR3 sequences, around 3.4% of them seen once. The sample consisted of PBMCs. These receptor sequences come from a human donor in good health (CMV status not recorded). Some clones in this sample may be carry-over from other donors' samples. CDR3s include the opening cysteine and the closing phenylalanine or tryptophan. The order of the fields is D gene, V gene, clone size, J gene, CDR3 DNA, CDR3 protein. The D gene is left open where the match is weak. Clone size is shown for a subset of rows, as once, few, many or a class of expanded clone.

D: TRBD1; V: TRBV20-1; size: many; J: TRBJ1-4; DNA: TGCAGTGCTAGTGGTACAGGGGGAGCGGAAAAACTGTTTTTT; CDR3: CSASGTGGAEKLFF
D: NA; V: TRBV2; size: many; J: TRBJ2-3; DNA: TGTGCCAGTAAAGCTGAGGCCCCCCGGGTAGATACGCAGTATTTT; CDR3: CASKAEAPRVDTQYF
D: NA; V: TRBV5-4; size: many; J: TRBJ2-3; DNA: TGTGCCAGCAGCTATATCACGACTAGCACAGATACGCAGTATTTT; CDR3: CASSYITTSTDTQYF
D: TRBD2; V: TRBV20-1; size: many; J: TRBJ2-2; DNA: TGCAGTGCTAAGCTAGCGGGGGACACCGGGGAGCTGTTTTTT; CDR3: CSAKLAGDTGELFF
D: TRBD2; V: TRBV7-3; size: many; J: TRBJ2-3; DNA: TGTGCCAGCAGCTTAGGTGCGGGGGTGACAGATACGCAGTATTTT; CDR3: CASSLGAGVTDTQYF
D: NA; V: TRBV7-2; size: many; J: TRBJ1-2; DNA: TGTGCCAGCAGCTCGCGCTCCGGGGACTATGGCTACACCTTC; CDR3: CASSSRSGDYGYTF
D: NA; V: TRBV19; size: many; J: TRBJ1-2; DNA: TGTGCCAGTAGTCCATGGTCGGCTCAGGGGAACTATGGCTACACCTTC; CDR3: CASSPWSAQGNYGYTF
D: NA; V: TRBV7-9; size: many; J: TRBJ2-3; DNA: TGTGCCAGCAGCCCAAAGGGGGACACAGATACGCAGTATTTT; CDR3: CASSPKGDTDTQYF
D: NA; V: TRBV15; size: many; J: TRBJ1-5; DNA: TGTGCCACCAGCACCCGGCAGGACCACTATCAGCCCCAGCATTTT; CDR3: CATSTRQDHYQPQHF
D: TRBD2; V: TRBV7-2; size: many; J: TRBJ2-5; DNA: TGTGCCAGCAGCTTAGGGCTAGCGGGTATACAAGAGACCCAGTACTTC; CDR3: CASSLGLAGIQETQYF
D: NA; V: TRBV23-1; size: many; J: TRBJ2-7; DNA: TGCGCCAGCAGTCAATTCGGCCGTAGCTCCTACGAGCAGTACTTC; CDR3: CASSQFGRSSYEQYF
D: NA; V: TRBV4-3; size: many; J: TRBJ1-2; DNA: TGCGCCAGCAGCCAAGAAGCCAGATCCTATGGCTACACCTTC; CDR3: CASSQEARSYGYTF
D: TRBD2; V: TRBV7-8; size: many; J: TRBJ2-1; DNA: TGTGCCAGCAGCTTAGCTTTCGCGGGGGATTACAATGAGCAGTTCTTC; CDR3: CASSLAFAGDYNEQFF
D: TRBD1; V: TRBV12-3/TRBV12-4; size: many; J: TRBJ1-2; DNA: TGTGCCAGCAGCCTGGGACAGACAAACTACTACACCTTC; CDR3: CASSLGQTNYYTF
D: NA; V: TRBV5-1; size: many; J: TRBJ2-7; DNA: TGCGCCAGCAGCTTGGATAACAGGGGAGGAGACGAGCAGTACTTC; CDR3: CASSLDNRGGDEQYF
D: NA; V: TRBV19; size: many; J: TRBJ2-1; DNA: TGTGCCAGTAGTGGTGACCCACTCGGTGAGCAGTTCTTC; CDR3: CASSGDPLGEQFF
D: NA; V: TRBV30; size: many; J: TRBJ1-2; DNA: TGTGCCTGGAGGGGGAAAGAGGGACCCAATACCCGTAACTATGGCTACACCTTC; CDR3: CAWRGKEGPNTRNYGYTF
D: NA; V: TRBV6-6; size: many; J: TRBJ1-5; DNA: TGTGCCAGCTCTGTCAGAAGAGGCAATCAGCCCCAGCATTTT; CDR3: CASSVRRGNQPQHF
D: NA; V: TRBV7-2; size: many; J: TRBJ2-7; DNA: TGTGCCAGCAGCTTAGTTCGGGGGGCCACCTACGAGCAGTACTTC; CDR3: CASSLVRGATYEQYF
D: NA; V: TRBV10-2; size: many; J: TRBJ2-7; DNA: TGCGCCAGCAGTGAAGGGAGGGGGTACGAGCAGTACTTC; CDR3: CASSEGRGYEQYF
D: NA; V: TRBV11-2; size: many; J: TRBJ2-7; DNA: TGTGCCAGCAGTTTAGGTGCGGCCCTCTCCTACGAGCAGTACTTC; CDR3: CASSLGAALSYEQYF
D: NA; V: TRBV7-2; size: many; J: TRBJ2-5; DNA: TGTGCCAGCAGCTCCGACTGGGGGATGGCGTACCAAGAGACCCAGTACTTC; CDR3: CASSSDWGMAYQETQYF
D: NA; V: TRBV29-1; size: NA; J: TRBJ1-1; DNA: TGCAGCGTTGAAAACACTGAAGCTTTCTTT; CDR3: CSVENTEAFF
D: TRBD2; V: TRBV5-5; size: many; J: TRBJ2-7; DNA: TGTGTCAGCAGCAAAAGTCCCGTCACTAGCGTCTACGAGCAGTACTTC; CDR3: CVSSKSPVTSVYEQYF
D: NA; V: TRBV6-2/TRBV6-3; size: many; J: TRBJ1-1; DNA: TGTGCCAGCAGCAGCCGGTCGGGTTGGCGCAACACTGAAGCTTTCTTT; CDR3: CASSSRSGWRNTEAFF
D: NA; V: TRBV7-8; size: many; J: TRBJ2-5; DNA: TGTGCCAGCAGCTCTGTAAGGAGAGCGGGCACCGCCACACAGAAGAAACAAGAGACCCAGTACTTC; CDR3: CASSSVRRAGTATQKKQETQYF
D: TRBD2; V: TRBV29-1; size: many; J: TRBJ2-3; DNA: TGCAGCGTTCGGGGAGCGGCTAGCGGCGCAGATACGCAGTATTTT; CDR3: CSVRGAASGADTQYF
D: NA; V: TRBV7-9; size: many; J: TRBJ1-4; DNA: TGTGCCAGCAGCTTAACCGGGGCCCTCGCAACTAATGAAAAACTGTTTTTT; CDR3: CASSLTGALATNEKLFF
D: NA; V: TRBV5-1; size: many; J: TRBJ1-1; DNA: TGCGCCAGCAGTTATGGGGCGGGAAACACTGAAGCTTTCTTT; CDR3: CASSYGAGNTEAFF
D: TRBD1; V: TRBV20-1; size: many; J: TRBJ1-5; DNA: TGCAGTGCTAGATTAGGACAGGGAGAGCAGCCCCAGCATTTT; CDR3: CSARLGQGEQPQHF
D: NA; V: TRBV6-2/TRBV6-3; size: few; J: TRBJ1-2; DNA: TGTGCCAGCAGTTACGCGGGTAACTATGGCTACACCTTC; CDR3: CASSYAGNYGYTF
D: TRBD2; V: TRBV5-6; size: many; J: TRBJ2-3; DNA: TGTGCCAGCAGCTTGTCTGAAGCGGGGGTGACAGATACGCAGTATTTT; CDR3: CASSLSEAGVTDTQYF
D: NA; V: TRBV7-9; size: many; J: TRBJ1-1; DNA: TGTGCCAGCAGCCGGACTGCCGAAGCTTTCTTT; CDR3: CASSRTAEAFF
D: TRBD1; V: TRBV12-3/TRBV12-4; size: NA; J: TRBJ1-5; DNA: TGTGCCAGCAGTTTGCGACAGGGGGCTGGCAATCAGCCCCAGCATTGG; CDR3: CASSLRQGAGNQPQHW
D: TRBD1; V: TRBV28; size: many; J: TRBJ2-1; DNA: TGTGCCAGCAGTAAACAGGGGGCTTACAATGAGCAGTTCTTC; CDR3: CASSKQGAYNEQFF
D: TRBD1; V: TRBV19; size: many; J: TRBJ1-2; DNA: TGTGCCAGTACCGATACCGGGACAGCCCTCTATGGCTACACCTTC; CDR3: CASTDTGTALYGYTF
D: NA; V: TRBV10-3; size: NA; J: TRBJ2-1; DNA: TGTGCCATCAGTGAGTCTGGGGGACCGCCTAACAATGAGCAGTTCTTC; CDR3: CAISESGGPPNNEQFF
D: NA; V: TRBV19; size: NA; J: TRBJ1-1; DNA: TGTGCCAGTACCCCTCGGGGTGGGGCTGGAACTGAAGCTTTCTTT; CDR3: CASTPRGGAGTEAFF
D: TRBD1; V: TRBV24-1; size: many; J: TRBJ1-5; DNA: TGTGCCACCAGTGACGATCGGACAGGGGGCAATCAGCCCCAGCATTTT; CDR3: CATSDDRTGGNQPQHF
D: NA; V: TRBV6-2/TRBV6-3; size: many; J: TRBJ1-6; DNA: TGTGCCAGCAGTTCCGAGCAGGGCGGCAATTCACCCCTCCACTTT; CDR3: CASSSEQGGNSPLHF
D: NA; V: TRBV20-1; size: many; J: TRBJ1-3; DNA: TGCAGTGCTAGAGGGGACACTGGAAACACCATATATTTT; CDR3: CSARGDTGNTIYF
D: TRBD1; V: TRBV7-2; size: few; J: TRBJ1-3; DNA: TGTGCCAGCAGCGCGGACAGGGCTGGAAACACCATATATTTT; CDR3: CASSADRAGNTIYF
D: NA; V: TRBV12-3/TRBV12-4; size: many; J: TRBJ1-1; DNA: TGTGCCAGCAGTTTAGGGTCCGCTGAAGCTTTCTTT; CDR3: CASSLGSAEAFF
D: NA; V: TRBV12-3/TRBV12-4; size: many; J: TRBJ2-7; DNA: TGTGCCAGCACCGCTGGACAGGAGGGTTGGTACGAGCAGTACTTC; CDR3: CASTAGQEGWYEQYF
D: NA; V: TRBV7-2; size: many; J: TRBJ2-5; DNA: TGTGCCAGCAGCTTAACCCGGGAGACCCAGTACTTC; CDR3: CASSLTRETQYF
D: NA; V: TRBV15; size: many; J: TRBJ1-1; DNA: TGTGCCACCAGCAGAGAGAGGGGAGGGGACACTGAAGCTTTCTTT; CDR3: CATSRERGGDTEAFF
D: NA; V: TRBV3-1; size: many; J: TRBJ1-2; DNA: TGTGCCAGCAGCCAAGAGGGGGTTGGCTACACCTTC; CDR3: CASSQEGVGYTF
D: NA; V: TRBV2; size: many; J: TRBJ1-1; DNA: TGTGCCAGCAGTAAACAGGGTTCCACTGAAGCTTTCTTT; CDR3: CASSKQGSTEAFF
D: NA; V: TRBV4-3; size: many; J: TRBJ1-6; DNA: TGCGCCAGCAGCCAAGATCTCGATTCCGGTTCACCCCTCCACTTT; CDR3: CASSQDLDSGSPLHF
D: NA; V: TRBV20-1; size: many; J: TRBJ2-3; DNA: TGCAGTCCCACCGGGAACACAGATACGCAGTATTTT; CDR3: CSPTGNTDTQYF
D: NA; V: TRBV20-1; size: many; J: TRBJ2-5; DNA: TGCAGTGCCCTTGGGGCGGACCAAGAGACCCAGTACTTC; CDR3: CSALGADQETQYF
D: TRBD1; V: TRBV7-8; size: many; J: TRBJ2-1; DNA: TGTGCCAGCAGCGCCCGGGACAGGGGATGGAATGAGCAGTTCTTC; CDR3: CASSARDRGWNEQFF
D: NA; V: TRBV12-3/TRBV12-4; size: many; J: TRBJ2-7; DNA: TGTGCCAGCAGTTTAAGTTCTGAGAAGGGGAAGTACTTC; CDR3: CASSLSSEKGKYF
D: NA; V: TRBV7-6; size: many; J: TRBJ2-3; DNA: TGTGCCAGCAGCCCCTGGGTTAGCGCTACGCAGTATTTT; CDR3: CASSPWVSATQYF
D: NA; V: TRBV5-5; size: many; J: TRBJ2-3; DNA: TGTGCCAGCAGCTTTATGGATACGCAGTATTTT; CDR3: CASSFMDTQYF